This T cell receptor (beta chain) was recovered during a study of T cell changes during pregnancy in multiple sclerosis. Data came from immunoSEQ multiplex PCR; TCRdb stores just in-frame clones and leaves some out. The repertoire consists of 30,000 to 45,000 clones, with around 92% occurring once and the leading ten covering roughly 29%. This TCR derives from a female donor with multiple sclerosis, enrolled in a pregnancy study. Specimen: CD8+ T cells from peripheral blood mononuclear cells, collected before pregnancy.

CDR3 DNA sequence: TGTGCCAGTAGTAGTTACAGGGGTCCCTCAAGGCATGAGCAGTTCTTC. It codes for CASSSYRGPSRHEQFF. The rearrangement links TRBV19 to TRBJ2-1; 7 bases match TRBD1. The ends lost 4 bases at V and 8 bases at J; junction bases unmatched: 14. Germline CDR1 and CDR2: LNHDA and SQIVND (reference sequence). This CDR3 has 16 amino acids.